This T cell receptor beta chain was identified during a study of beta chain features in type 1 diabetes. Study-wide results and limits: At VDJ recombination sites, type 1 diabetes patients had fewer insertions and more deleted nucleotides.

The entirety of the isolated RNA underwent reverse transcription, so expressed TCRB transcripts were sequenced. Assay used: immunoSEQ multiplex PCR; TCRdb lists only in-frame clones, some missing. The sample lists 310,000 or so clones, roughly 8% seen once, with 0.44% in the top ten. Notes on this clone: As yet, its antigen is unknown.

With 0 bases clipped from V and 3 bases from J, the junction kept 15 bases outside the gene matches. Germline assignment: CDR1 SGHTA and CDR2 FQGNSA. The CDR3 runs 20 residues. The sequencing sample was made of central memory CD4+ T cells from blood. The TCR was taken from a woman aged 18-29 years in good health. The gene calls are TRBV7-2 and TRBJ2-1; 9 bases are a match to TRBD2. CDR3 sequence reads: CASSLARGGRASLHYNEQFF. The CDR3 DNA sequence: TGTGCCAGCAGCTTAGCGCGAGGCGGGAGGGCCTCTCTACACTACAATGAGCAGTTCTTC. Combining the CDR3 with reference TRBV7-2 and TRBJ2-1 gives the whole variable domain GAGVSQSPSNKVTEKGKDVELRCDPISGHTALYWYRQSLGQGLEFLIYFQGNSAPDKSGLPSDRFSAERTGGSVSTLTIQRTQQEDSAVYLCASSLARGGRASLHYNEQFFGPGTRLTVL.